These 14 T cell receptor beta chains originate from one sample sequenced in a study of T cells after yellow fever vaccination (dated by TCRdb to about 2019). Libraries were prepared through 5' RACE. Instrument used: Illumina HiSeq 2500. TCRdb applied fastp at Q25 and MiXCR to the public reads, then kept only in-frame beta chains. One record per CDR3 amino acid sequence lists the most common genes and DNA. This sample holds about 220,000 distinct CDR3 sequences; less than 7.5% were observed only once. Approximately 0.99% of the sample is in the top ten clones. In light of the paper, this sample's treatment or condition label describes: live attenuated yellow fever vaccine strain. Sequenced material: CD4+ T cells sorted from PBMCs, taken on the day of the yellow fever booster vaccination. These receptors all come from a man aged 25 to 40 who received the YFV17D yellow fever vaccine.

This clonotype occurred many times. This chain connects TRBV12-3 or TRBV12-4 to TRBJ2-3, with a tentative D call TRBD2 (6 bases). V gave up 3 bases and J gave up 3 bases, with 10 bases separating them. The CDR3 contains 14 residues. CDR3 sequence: CASSFAAGTDTQYF. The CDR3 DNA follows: TGTGCCAGCAGTTTTGCAGCGGGTACAGATACGCAGTATTTT.

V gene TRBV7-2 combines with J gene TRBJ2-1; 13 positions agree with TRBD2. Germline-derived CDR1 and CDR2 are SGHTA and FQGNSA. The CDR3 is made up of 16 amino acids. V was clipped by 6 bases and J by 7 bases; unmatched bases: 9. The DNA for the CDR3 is TGTGCCAGCAGAAGCACCGGGACTAGCGGGAAGAATGAGCAGTTCTTC. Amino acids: CASRSTGTSGKNEQFF.

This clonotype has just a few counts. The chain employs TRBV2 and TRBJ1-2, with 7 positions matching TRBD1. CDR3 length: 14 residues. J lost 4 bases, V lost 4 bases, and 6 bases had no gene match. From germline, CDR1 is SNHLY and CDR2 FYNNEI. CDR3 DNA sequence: TGTGCCAGCAGTGTGGAGGGGGCGATCTATGGCTACACCTTC. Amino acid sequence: CASSVEGAIYGYTF.

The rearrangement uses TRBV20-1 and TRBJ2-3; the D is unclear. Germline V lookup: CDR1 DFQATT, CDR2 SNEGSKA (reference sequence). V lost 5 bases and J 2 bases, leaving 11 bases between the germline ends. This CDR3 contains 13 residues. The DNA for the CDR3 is TGCAGTGCTGACTTGCGGCCCACAGATACGCAGTATTTT. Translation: CSADLRPTDTQYF.

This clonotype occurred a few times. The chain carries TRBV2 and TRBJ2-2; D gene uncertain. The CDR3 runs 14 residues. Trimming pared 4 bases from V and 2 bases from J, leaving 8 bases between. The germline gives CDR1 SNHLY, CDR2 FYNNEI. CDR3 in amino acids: CASSALRNTGELFF. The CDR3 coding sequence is TGTGCCAGCAGTGCTTTGAGAAACACCGGGGAGCTGTTTTTT.

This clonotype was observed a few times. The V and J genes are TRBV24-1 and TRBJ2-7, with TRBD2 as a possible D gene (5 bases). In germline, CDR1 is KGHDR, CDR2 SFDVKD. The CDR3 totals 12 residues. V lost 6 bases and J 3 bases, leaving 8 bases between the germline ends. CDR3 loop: CATSQRRYEQYF. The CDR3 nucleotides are TGTGCCACCAGTCAGCGGCGCTACGAGCAGTACTTC.

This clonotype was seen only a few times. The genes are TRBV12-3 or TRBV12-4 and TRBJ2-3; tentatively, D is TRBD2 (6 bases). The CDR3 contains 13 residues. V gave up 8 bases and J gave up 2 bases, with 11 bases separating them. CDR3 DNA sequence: TGTGCCAGCCGCCGGGAGATCACAGATACGCAGTATTTT. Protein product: CASRREITDTQYF.

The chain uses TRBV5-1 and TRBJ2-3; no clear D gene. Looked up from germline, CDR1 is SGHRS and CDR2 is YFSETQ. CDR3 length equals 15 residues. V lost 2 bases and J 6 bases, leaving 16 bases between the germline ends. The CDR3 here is CASSFTGKPPDTQYF. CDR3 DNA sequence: TGCGCCAGCAGCTTTACCGGAAAACCCCCGGATACGCAGTATTTT.

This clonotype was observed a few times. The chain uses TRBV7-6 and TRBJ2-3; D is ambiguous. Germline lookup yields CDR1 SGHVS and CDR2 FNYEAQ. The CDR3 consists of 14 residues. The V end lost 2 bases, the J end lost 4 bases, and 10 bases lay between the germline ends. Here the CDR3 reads CASSLPLRSDTQYF. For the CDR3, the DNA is TGTGCCAGCAGCTTACCTCTGAGATCAGATACGCAGTATTTT.

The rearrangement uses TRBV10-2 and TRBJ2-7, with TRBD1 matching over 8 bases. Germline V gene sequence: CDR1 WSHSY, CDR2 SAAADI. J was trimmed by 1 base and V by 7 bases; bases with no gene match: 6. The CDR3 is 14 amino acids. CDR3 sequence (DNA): TGCGCCAGCAATAGACAGGGGTTTTCCTACGAGCAGTACTTC. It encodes CASNRQGFSYEQYF.

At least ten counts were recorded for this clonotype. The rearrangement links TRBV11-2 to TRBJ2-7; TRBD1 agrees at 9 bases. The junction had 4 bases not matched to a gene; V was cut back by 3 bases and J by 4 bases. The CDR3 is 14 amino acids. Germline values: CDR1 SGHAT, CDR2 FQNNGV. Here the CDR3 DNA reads TGTGCCAGCAGCTTGGGGACAGGGAGTTACGAGCAGTACTTC. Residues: CASSLGTGSYEQYF.

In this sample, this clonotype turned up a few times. The CDR3 spells CSARGILAGGTYNEQFF. DNA for the CDR3: TGCAGTGCTAGAGGGATCCTAGCGGGAGGCACCTACAATGAGCAGTTCTTC. The J gene is TRBJ2-1, the V gene TRBV20-1; 11 bases are shared with TRBD2. After removal of 1 base from V and 2 bases from J, the junction contained 7 bases not matched to a gene. The CDR3 contains 17 residues. Germline V gives CDR1 DFQATT, CDR2 SNEGSKA (reference sequence).

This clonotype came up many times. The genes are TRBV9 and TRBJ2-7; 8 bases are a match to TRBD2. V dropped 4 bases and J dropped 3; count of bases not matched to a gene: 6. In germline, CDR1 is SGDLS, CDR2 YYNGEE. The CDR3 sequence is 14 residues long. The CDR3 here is CASSPSGTSYEQYF. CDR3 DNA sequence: TGTGCCAGCAGCCCCTCCGGGACTAGCTACGAGCAGTACTTC.

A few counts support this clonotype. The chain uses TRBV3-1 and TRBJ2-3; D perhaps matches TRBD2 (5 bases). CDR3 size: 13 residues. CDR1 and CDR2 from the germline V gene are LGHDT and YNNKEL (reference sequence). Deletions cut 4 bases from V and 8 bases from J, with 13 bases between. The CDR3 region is CASSLRESGTQYF. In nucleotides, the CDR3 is TGTGCCAGCAGCCTACGAGAAAGCGGTACGCAGTATTTT.